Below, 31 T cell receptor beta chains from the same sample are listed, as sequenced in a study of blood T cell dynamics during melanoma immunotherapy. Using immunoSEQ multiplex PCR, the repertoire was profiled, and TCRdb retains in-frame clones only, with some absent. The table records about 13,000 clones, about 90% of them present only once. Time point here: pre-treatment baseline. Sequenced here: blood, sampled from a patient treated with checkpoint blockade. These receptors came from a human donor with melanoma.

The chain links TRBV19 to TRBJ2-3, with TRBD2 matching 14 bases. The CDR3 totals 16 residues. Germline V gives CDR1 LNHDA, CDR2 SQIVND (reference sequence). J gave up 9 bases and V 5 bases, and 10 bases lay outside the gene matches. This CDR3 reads CASSPRLAGGEGTQYF. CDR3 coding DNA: TGTGCCAGTAGTCCCCGACTAGCGGGGGGGGAAGGGACGCAGTATTTT.

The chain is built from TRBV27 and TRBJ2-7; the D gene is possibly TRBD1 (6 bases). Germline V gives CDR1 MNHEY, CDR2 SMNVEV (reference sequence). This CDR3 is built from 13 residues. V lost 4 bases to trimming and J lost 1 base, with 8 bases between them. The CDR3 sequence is CASSSGQSYEQYF. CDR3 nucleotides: TGTGCCAGCAGTTCCGGACAGTCCTACGAGCAGTACTTC.

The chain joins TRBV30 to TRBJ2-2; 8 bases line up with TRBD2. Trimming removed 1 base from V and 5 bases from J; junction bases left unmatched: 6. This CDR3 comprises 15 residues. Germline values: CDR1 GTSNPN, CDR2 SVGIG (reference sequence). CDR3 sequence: CAWSAGLVQTGELFF. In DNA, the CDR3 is TGTGCCTGGAGTGCGGGACTAGTGCAAACCGGGGAGCTGTTTTTT.

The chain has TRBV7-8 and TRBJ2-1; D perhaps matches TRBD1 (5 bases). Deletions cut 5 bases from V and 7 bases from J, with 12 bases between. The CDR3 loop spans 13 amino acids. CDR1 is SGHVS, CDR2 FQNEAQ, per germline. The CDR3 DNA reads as TGTGCCAGCAGCCCCGGGCAGGGTAATGAGCAGTTCTTC. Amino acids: CASSPGQGNEQFF.

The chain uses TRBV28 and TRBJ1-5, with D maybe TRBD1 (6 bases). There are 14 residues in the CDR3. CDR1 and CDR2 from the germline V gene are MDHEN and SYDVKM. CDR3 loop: CATKGGNSNQPQHF. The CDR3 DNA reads TGTGCTACAAAAGGGGGAAATAGCAATCAGCCCCAGCATTTT.

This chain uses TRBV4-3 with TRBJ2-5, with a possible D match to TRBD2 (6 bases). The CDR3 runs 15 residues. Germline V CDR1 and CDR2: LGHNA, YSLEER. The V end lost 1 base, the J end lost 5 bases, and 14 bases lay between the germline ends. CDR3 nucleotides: TGCGCCAGCAGCCAAGGGGCGGGGACCGGTGAGACCCAGTACTTC. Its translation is CASSQGAGTGETQYF.

The CDR3 DNA sequence: TGTGCCAGCAGCTTGTTATACGCGGATAGCAATCAGCCCCAGCATTTT. This codes for CASSLLYADSNQPQHF. This sequence joins TRBV5-6 and TRBJ1-5; D gene unclear. Trimming took off 1 base at V and 0 bases at J, with 11 bases between the two ends. CDR1 and CDR2 (germline): SGHDT, YYEEEE. CDR3 length: 16 amino acids.

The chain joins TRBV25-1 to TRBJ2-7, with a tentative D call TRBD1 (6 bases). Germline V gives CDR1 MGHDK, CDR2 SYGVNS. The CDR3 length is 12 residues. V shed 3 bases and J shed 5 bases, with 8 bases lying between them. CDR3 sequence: CASSDTGHEQYF. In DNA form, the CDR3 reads TGTGCCAGCAGTGATACAGGGCACGAGCAGTACTTC.

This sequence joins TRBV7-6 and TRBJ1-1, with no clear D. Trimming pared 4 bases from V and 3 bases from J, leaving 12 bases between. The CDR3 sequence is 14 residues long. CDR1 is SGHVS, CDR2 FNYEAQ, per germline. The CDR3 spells CASSSESIYTEAFF. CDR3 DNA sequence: TGTGCCAGCAGCTCAGAAAGTATTTACACTGAAGCTTTCTTT.

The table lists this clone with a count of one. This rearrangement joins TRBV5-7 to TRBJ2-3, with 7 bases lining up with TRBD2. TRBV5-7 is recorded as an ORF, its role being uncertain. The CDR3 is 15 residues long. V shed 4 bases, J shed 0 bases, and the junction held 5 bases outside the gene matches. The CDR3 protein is CASSVGLLSTDTQYF. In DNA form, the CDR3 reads TGTGCCAGCAGCGTGGGACTACTGAGCACAGATACGCAGTATTTT.

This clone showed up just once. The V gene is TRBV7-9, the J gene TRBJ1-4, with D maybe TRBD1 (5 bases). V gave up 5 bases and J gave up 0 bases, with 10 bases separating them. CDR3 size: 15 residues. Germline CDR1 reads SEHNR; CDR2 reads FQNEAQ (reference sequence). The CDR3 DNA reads TGTGCCAGCAGCCCGTTGACAGCAACTAATGAAAAACTGTTTTTT. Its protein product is CASSPLTATNEKLFF.

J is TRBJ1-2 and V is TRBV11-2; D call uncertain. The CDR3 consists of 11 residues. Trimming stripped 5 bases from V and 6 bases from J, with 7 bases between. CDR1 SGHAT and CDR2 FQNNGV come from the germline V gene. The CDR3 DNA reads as TGTGCCAGCAGCGTGCCCCATGGCTACACCTTC. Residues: CASSVPHGYTF.

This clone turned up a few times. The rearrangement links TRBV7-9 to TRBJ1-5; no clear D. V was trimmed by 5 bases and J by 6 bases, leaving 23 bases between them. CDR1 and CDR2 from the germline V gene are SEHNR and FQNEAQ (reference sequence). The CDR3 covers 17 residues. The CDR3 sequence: CASSPATGKRESQPQHF. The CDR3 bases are TGTGCCAGCAGCCCAGCGACGGGGAAAAGAGAAAGTCAGCCCCAGCATTTT.

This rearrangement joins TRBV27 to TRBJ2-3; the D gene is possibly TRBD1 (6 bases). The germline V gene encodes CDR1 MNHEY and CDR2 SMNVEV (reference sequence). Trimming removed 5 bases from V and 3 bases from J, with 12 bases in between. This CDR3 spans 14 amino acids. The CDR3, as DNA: TGTGCCAGCAGTCTACGGGACATTACAGATACGCAGTATTTT. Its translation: CASSLRDITDTQYF.

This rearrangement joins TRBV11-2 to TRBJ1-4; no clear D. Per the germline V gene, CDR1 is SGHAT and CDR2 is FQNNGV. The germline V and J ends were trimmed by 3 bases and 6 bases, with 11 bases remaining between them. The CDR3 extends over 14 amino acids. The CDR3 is CASSFRGVDEKLFF. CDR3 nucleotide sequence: TGTGCCAGCAGCTTCCGAGGAGTGGATGAAAAACTGTTTTTT.

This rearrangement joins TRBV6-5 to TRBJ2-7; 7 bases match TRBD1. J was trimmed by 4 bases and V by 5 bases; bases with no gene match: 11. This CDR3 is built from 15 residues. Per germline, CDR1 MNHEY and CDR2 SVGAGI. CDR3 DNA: TGTGCCAGCAGTCCAACCGGGACAGTTCTTTACGAGCAGTACTTC. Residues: CASSPTGTVLYEQYF.

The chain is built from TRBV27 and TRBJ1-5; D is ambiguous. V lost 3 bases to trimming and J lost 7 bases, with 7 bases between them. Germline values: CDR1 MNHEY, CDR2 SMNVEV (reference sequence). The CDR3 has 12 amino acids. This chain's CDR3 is CASSFPRQPQHF. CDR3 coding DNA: TGTGCCAGCAGTTTCCCTAGGCAGCCCCAGCATTTT.

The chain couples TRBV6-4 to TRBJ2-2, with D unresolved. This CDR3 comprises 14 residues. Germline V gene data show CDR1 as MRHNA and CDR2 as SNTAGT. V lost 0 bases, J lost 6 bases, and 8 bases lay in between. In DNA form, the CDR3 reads TGTGCCAGCAGTGACTCCGGATCAGCCGGGGAGCTGTTTTTT. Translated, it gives CASSDSGSAGELFF.

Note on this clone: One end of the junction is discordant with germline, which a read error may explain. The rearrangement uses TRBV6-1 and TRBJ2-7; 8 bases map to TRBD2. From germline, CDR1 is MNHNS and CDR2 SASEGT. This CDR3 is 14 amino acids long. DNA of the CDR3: TGTGCCAGCGGTGAGGGCGGGAGGAAGTACGAGCAGTACTTC. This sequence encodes CASGEGGRKYEQYF.

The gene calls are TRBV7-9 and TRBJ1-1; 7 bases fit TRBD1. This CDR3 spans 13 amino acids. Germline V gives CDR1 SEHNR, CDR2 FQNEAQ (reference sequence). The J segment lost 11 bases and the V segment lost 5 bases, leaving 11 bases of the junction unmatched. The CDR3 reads CASSPRQGILAFF. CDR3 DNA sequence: TGTGCCAGCAGCCCCCGACAGGGAATATTGGCTTTCTTT.

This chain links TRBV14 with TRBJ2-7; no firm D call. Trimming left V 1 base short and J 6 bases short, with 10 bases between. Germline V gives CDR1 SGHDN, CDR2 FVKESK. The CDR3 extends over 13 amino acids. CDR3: CASSQAERREQYF. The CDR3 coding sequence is TGTGCCAGCAGCCAAGCCGAAAGGCGCGAGCAGTACTTC. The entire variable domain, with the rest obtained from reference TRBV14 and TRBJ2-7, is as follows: EAGVTQFPSHSVIEKGQTVTLRCDPISGHDNLYWYRRVMGKEIKFLLHFVKESKQDESGMPNNRFLAERTGGTYSTLKVQPAELEDSGVYFCASSQAERREQYFGPGTRLTVT.

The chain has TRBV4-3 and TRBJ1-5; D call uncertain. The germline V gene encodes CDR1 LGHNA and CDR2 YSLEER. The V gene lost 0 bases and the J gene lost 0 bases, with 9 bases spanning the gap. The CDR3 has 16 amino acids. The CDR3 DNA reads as TGCGCCAGCAGCCAAGATTTGGGTTATAGCAATCAGCCCCAGCATTTT. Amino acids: CASSQDLGYSNQPQHF.

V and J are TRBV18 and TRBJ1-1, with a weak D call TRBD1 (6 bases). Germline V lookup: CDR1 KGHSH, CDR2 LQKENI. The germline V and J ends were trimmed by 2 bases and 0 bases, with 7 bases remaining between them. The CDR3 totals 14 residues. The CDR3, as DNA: TGTGCCAGCTCACCAAGGACAGTGAACACTGAAGCTTTCTTT. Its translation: CASSPRTVNTEAFF.

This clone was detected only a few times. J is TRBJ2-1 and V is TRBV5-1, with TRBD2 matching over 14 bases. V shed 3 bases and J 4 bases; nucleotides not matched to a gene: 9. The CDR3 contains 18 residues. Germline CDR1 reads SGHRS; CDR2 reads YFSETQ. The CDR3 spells CASSYGTSGSSRYNEQFF. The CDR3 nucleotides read TGCGCCAGCAGCTACGGGACTAGCGGGAGTTCTAGGTACAATGAGCAGTTCTTC.

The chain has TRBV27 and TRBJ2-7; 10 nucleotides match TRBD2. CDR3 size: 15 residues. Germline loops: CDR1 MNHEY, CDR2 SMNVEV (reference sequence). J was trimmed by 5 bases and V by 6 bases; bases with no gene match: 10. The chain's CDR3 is CASRNRGLASDEQYF. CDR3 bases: TGTGCCAGCAGGAACAGGGGACTAGCGTCCGACGAGCAGTACTTC.

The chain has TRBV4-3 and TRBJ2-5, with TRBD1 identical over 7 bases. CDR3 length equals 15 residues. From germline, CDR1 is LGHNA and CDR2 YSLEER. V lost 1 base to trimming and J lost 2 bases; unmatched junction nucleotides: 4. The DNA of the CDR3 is TGCGCCAGCAGCCAAGTTTGGGACAGACAAGAGACCCAGTACTTC. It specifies CASSQVWDRQETQYF.

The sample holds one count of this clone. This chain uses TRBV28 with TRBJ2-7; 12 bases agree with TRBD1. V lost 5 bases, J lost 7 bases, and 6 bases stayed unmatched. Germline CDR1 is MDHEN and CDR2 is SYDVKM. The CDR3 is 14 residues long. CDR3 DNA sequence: TGTGCCAGCAGTGTGGGACAGGGGGCGAGAGAGCAGTACTTC. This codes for CASSVGQGAREQYF.

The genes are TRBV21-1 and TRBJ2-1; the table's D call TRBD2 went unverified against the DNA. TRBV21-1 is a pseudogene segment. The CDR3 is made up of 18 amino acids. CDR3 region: CASSNPISGAGVRNEQFF. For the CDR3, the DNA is TGTGCCAGCAGCAACCCTATTTCAGGGGCGGGAGTTAGGAATGAGCAGTTCTTC.

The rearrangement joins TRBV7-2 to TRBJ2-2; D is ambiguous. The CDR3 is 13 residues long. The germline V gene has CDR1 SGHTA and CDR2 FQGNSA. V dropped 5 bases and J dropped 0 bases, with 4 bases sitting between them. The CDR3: CASSDTNTGELFF. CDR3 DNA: TGTGCCAGCAGCGACACGAACACCGGGGAGCTGTTTTTT.

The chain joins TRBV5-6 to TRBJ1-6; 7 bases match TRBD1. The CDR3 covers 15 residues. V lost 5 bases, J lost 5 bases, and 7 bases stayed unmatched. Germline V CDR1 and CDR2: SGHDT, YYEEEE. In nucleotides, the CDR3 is TGTGCCAGCAGGTGGGACAGCGCAAATAATTCACCCCTCCACTTT. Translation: CASRWDSANNSPLHF.

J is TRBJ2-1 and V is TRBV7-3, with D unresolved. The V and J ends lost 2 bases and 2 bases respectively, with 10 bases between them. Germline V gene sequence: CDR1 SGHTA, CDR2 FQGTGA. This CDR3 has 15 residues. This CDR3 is CASSLLGIAYNEQFF. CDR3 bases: TGTGCCAGCAGCTTACTGGGAATAGCCTACAATGAGCAGTTCTTC.